Sequencing of this TCR beta chain was carried out in a study of T cell responses to AZD1222 COVID-19 vaccine. Overall study results and limits: It was only a handful of AZD1222 recipients who were seropositive at baseline.

CDR1 MNHEY and CDR2 SVGAGI come from the germline V gene. The V end was cut by 5 bases, the J end by 3 bases, with 5 bases between. CDR3 size: 11 residues. With respect to this clone: Its specificity is unknown.

The protocol was immunoSEQ multiplex PCR, while the TCRdb copy is restricted to in-frame clones and leaves out a portion. The sample has some 130,000 clones; around 86% are singletons. The sample here was peripheral blood, taken on day 0 of AZD1222 vaccination. The TCR originated in an adult in good health. V usage is TRBV6-5 and J usage is TRBJ2-7; D not certain. The CDR3 protein is CASSLGYEQYF. The CDR3 DNA is TGTGCCAGCAGTCTTGGCTACGAGCAGTACTTC.